The 4 T cell receptor beta chains reported below all come from one sample, sequenced in a study of blood T cells in healthy people across ages. Through a sample-barcoded 5' primer and a J-beta primer mix, a second PCR was run for roughly 6 to 11 cycles. Using its own MiXCR run on the 5' RACE reads, TCRdb lists one record per CDR3 protein. This sample has about 840,000 distinct CDR3 sequences, with roughly 29% found just once. The sample also formed part of further work on T cells of mothers and their children.

Specimen: blood. The receptors were gathered from a woman aged 40 to 49 in good health.

A few counts support this clonotype. J is TRBJ1-1 and V is TRBV24-1; 8 positions match TRBD1. The V gene's germline CDR1 is KGHDR and CDR2 SFDVKD. V shed 3 bases and J 10 bases; nucleotides not matched to a gene: 9. This CDR3 comprises 14 residues. The CDR3 DNA sequence: TGTGCCACCAGTGATGAAACAGGGGGAAGAGGAGCTTTCTTT. Protein product: CATSDETGGRGAFF.

The genes are TRBV27 and TRBJ1-1, with D perhaps matching TRBD1 (6 bases). CDR1 and CDR2 from the germline V gene are MNHEY and SMNVEV (reference sequence). This CDR3 has 13 residues. V lost 4 bases to trimming and J lost 7 bases, with 13 bases between them. The CDR3 here is CASSYTRGFEAFF. The CDR3 coding sequence is TGTGCCAGCAGTTACACCAGGGGTTTTGAAGCTTTCTTT.

The chain employs TRBV27 and TRBJ1-6; tentative D call: TRBD1 (6 bases). CDR1 MNHEY and CDR2 SMNVEV come from the germline V gene (reference sequence). Trimming left V 7 bases short and J 5 bases short, with 9 bases between. The CDR3 extends over 13 amino acids. CDR3: CASKQGNNSPLHF. CDR3 nucleotide sequence: TGTGCCAGCAAACAGGGAAATAATTCACCCCTCCACTTT.

To note about this clonotype: Given a much more abundant clone one base away, this may be a read error. J is TRBJ2-1 and V is TRBV7-9; 9 bases match TRBD1. The CDR3 contains 15 residues. The germline CDR1 and CDR2 sequences are SEHNR and FQNEAQ (reference sequence). The V and J ends lost 7 bases and 10 bases, in that order; junction bases with no gene match: 14. CDR3 nucleotides: TGTGCCAGCACCTCTACAGGGGGCAAAGGGAACGAGCAGTTCTTC. Amino acids: CASTSTGGKGNEQFF.